The 21 T cell receptor beta chains reported below all come from one sample, sequenced in a study of cytomegalovirus exposure and HLA in healthy donors. Use of 60 Vbeta and 13 Jbeta primers characterized the PCR. Assay used: immunoSEQ multiplex PCR; TCRdb lists only in-frame clones, some missing. The data contain 130,000 to 150,000 clones, about 80% of them singletons. The sample was PBMCs. All receptors come from a woman aged 60-70 years in good health and CMV-seropositive.

This sequence joins TRBV6-5 and TRBJ1-5; D might be TRBD1 (5 bases). The germline V gene encodes CDR1 MNHEY and CDR2 SVGAGI. V was clipped by 6 bases and J by 6 bases, with 18 bases between them. The CDR3 covers 15 residues. CDR3 nucleotide sequence: TGTGCCAGCAGCCCCTATCGGGGGTCGGGTCAGCCCCAGCATTTT. It yields the protein CASSPYRGSGQPQHF.

The chain couples TRBV25-1 to TRBJ1-1, with D uncertain. Germline V gene sequence: CDR1 MGHDK, CDR2 SYGVNS. This CDR3 contains 16 residues. Deletions cut 4 bases from V and 1 base from J, with 16 bases between. The CDR3 protein is CASSGDFGESNTEAFF. CDR3 nucleotides: TGTGCCAGCAGTGGGGATTTCGGGGAGTCGAACACTGAAGCTTTCTTT. Supplemented by reference TRBV25-1 and TRBJ1-1, the full variable domain reads EADIYQTPRYLVIGTGKKITLECSQTMGHDKMYWYQQDPGMELHLIHYSYGVNSTEKGDLSSESTVSRIRTEHFPLTLESARPSHTSQYLCASSGDFGESNTEAFFGQGTRLTVV.

This rearrangement joins TRBV15 to TRBJ2-3; possibly TRBD1 for D (5 bases). Trimming left V 0 bases short and J 2 bases short, with 6 bases between. The CDR3 runs to 14 residues. Germline CDR1 is LNHNV and CDR2 is YYDKDF (reference sequence). In DNA form, the CDR3 reads TGTGCCACCAGCAGAGAGGACATCACAGATACGCAGTATTTT. Translating gives CATSREDITDTQYF.

The chain joins TRBV4-2 to TRBJ2-4; 9 nucleotides agree with TRBD1. The CDR3 runs to 20 residues. Germline V gives CDR1 LGHNA, CDR2 YNFKEQ. Trimming cost V 2 bases and J 0 bases; bases outside gene matches: 14. CDR3 protein: CASSQMGGGQGILAKNIQYF. The CDR3 nucleotides are TGTGCCAGCAGCCAAATGGGTGGGGGACAGGGCATTCTAGCCAAAAACATTCAGTACTTC.

The chain combines TRBV6-1 with TRBJ2-3, with 10 bases fitting TRBD1. This CDR3 comprises 17 residues. V lost 4 bases and J lost 1; bases outside the gene matches: 8. Per the germline V gene, CDR1 is MNHNS and CDR2 is SASEGT. The CDR3 sequence is CASSGDRGLSRTDTQYF. In DNA, the CDR3 is TGTGCCAGCAGTGGGGACAGGGGACTTTCGCGCACAGATACGCAGTATTTT.

This clone has just one count. This chain joins TRBV7-2 and TRBJ2-3, with 8 bases lining up with TRBD1. The trim removed 1 base at V and 3 bases at J, leaving 6 bases unmatched. Germline loops: CDR1 SGHTA, CDR2 FQGNSA. This CDR3 is built from 16 residues. In nucleotides, the CDR3 is TGTGCCAGCAGCTTAGGGCAGGGGGCGGGAACAGATACGCAGTATTTT. This translates into CASSLGQGAGTDTQYF.

This clone came up once. V usage is TRBV6-1 and J usage is TRBJ2-7, with D possibly being TRBD1 (6 bases). V lost 6 bases and J 2 bases, leaving 11 bases between the germline ends. The CDR3 extends over 13 amino acids. The germline CDR1 and CDR2 sequences are MNHNS and SASEGT. This chain's CDR3 is CASRPGQPYEQYF. The CDR3 DNA reads TGTGCCAGCAGACCGGGACAACCCTACGAGCAGTACTTC.

The chain uses TRBV29-1 and TRBJ2-1; D is perhaps TRBD1 (6 bases). Trimming shortened V by 6 bases and J by 0 bases, and 18 bases separated the two germline ends. Germline-derived CDR1 and CDR2 are SQVTM and ANQGSEA. The CDR3 totals 16 residues. The CDR3 bases are TGCAGCGTAATTACCAGGGGAGTTGGCTCCTACAATGAGCAGTTCTTC. It codes for CSVITRGVGSYNEQFF.

The rearrangement links TRBV21-1 to TRBJ2-3; TRBD2, the table's D call, lacks a check against the DNA. TRBV21-1 is a pseudogene segment. The CDR3 has 15 amino acids. CDR3 sequence: CASSTEREFTDTQYF. The CDR3 DNA is TGTGCCAGCAGCACAGAGCGGGAGTTCACAGATACGCAGTATTTT.

The chain carries TRBV4-1 and TRBJ1-2; possibly TRBD1 for D (5 bases). The length of the CDR3 is 15 residues. Trimming shortened V by 0 bases and J by 6 bases, and 14 bases separated the two germline ends. Germline V gene data show CDR1 as MGHRA and CDR2 as YSYEKL. The CDR3 DNA is TGCGCCAGCAGCCAAGATCCTCGGGGGACGGATGGCTACACCTTC. Translated: CASSQDPRGTDGYTF.

The chain uses TRBV7-9 and TRBJ2-2; TRBD2 matches at 7 bases. Germline assignment: CDR1 SEHNR and CDR2 FQNEAQ (reference sequence). The J segment lost 1 base and the V segment lost 5 bases, leaving 4 bases of the junction unmatched. The CDR3 is 15 amino acids. The CDR3 spells CASSPSGVNTGELFF. The CDR3 coding sequence is TGTGCCAGCAGCCCTAGCGGAGTGAACACCGGGGAGCTGTTTTTT.

This clone was observed once. This chain connects TRBV7-2 to TRBJ2-1; D is ambiguous. Trimming shortened V by 3 bases and J by 8 bases, and 8 bases separated the two germline ends. Germline V lookup: CDR1 SGHTA, CDR2 FQGNSA. This CDR3 has 12 residues. CDR3 protein: CASSLLADEQFF. CDR3 nucleotides: TGTGCCAGCAGCTTGTTAGCTGATGAGCAGTTCTTC.

This clone was seen once. The rearrangement links TRBV19 to TRBJ1-5, with D possibly being TRBD1 (5 bases). Germline-derived CDR1 and CDR2 are LNHDA and SQIVND (reference sequence). The V and J ends lost 1 base and 7 bases respectively, with 17 bases between them. The CDR3 extends over 16 amino acids. CDR3 residues: CASSIASRVLGQPQHF. CDR3 nucleotide sequence: TGTGCCAGTAGTATAGCCTCCAGGGTTTTGGGCCAGCCCCAGCATTTT.

The chain employs TRBV2 and TRBJ1-1; D unresolved. Germline CDR1 reads SNHLY; CDR2 reads FYNNEI. V lost 10 bases and J 0 bases, leaving 12 bases between the germline ends. The CDR3 spans 13 residues. CDR3 in DNA: TGTGCCACCTTGGCACAACTGAACACTGAAGCTTTCTTT. It yields the protein CATLAQLNTEAFF.

The chain couples TRBV27 to TRBJ2-2; D is perhaps TRBD1 (6 bases). Germline V lookup: CDR1 MNHEY, CDR2 SMNVEV (reference sequence). Between the trimmed V and J ends, which lost 5 bases and 4 bases, there was a span of 11 bases. CDR3 size: 14 residues. CDR3: CASSPLTGTGELFF. CDR3 sequence (DNA): TGTGCCAGCAGTCCCCTGACAGGCACCGGGGAGCTGTTTTTT.

V usage is TRBV19 and J usage is TRBJ2-5, with D maybe TRBD2 (6 bases). CDR3 length: 13 amino acids. V lost 4 bases and J lost 2, with 8 bases in between. Germline V CDR1 and CDR2: LNHDA, SQIVND (reference sequence). The CDR3 region is CASSRGVQETQYF. Here the CDR3 DNA reads TGTGCCAGTAGTAGGGGGGTGCAAGAGACCCAGTACTTC.

J is TRBJ1-5 and V is TRBV6-5; 7 positions match TRBD1. This CDR3 spans 14 amino acids. V lost 6 bases to trimming and J lost 5 bases; unmatched junction nucleotides: 7. Germline V gives CDR1 MNHEY, CDR2 SVGAGI. The CDR3 sequence is CASSRTGRDQPQHF. The CDR3 DNA sequence: TGTGCCAGCAGCCGGACAGGAAGAGATCAGCCCCAGCATTTT.

The CDR3 DNA follows: TGTGCCAGCAGCCTGGGGGGGCGGGATTTCCCTCCCACTGAAGCTTTCTTT. Translation gives CASSLGGRDFPPTEAFF. The V call is TRBV11-3, the J call TRBJ1-1; tentatively, D is TRBD1 (6 bases). CDR3 length: 17 residues. The germline V gene encodes CDR1 SGHNT and CDR2 YENEEA. Between the trimmed V and J ends, which lost 5 bases and 4 bases, there was a span of 23 bases.

A single count supports this clone. The CDR3 nucleotides read TGTGCCAGCAGTTTTATGGGGAGAAGCAATCAGCCCCAGCATTTT. This sequence encodes CASSFMGRSNQPQHF. The chain combines TRBV28 with TRBJ1-5; D not resolved. The V end was cut by 3 bases, the J end by 1 base, with 10 bases between. The CDR3 totals 15 residues. In germline, CDR1 is MDHEN, CDR2 SYDVKM.

The gene calls are TRBV6-1 and TRBJ1-5; D is possibly TRBD1 (6 bases). Between the trimmed V and J ends, which lost 8 bases and 0 bases, there was a span of 14 bases. This CDR3 has 15 residues. From germline, CDR1 is MNHNS and CDR2 SASEGT. The CDR3: CASHRAFSSNQPQHF. For the CDR3, the DNA is TGTGCCAGCCACAGGGCTTTCAGTAGCAATCAGCCCCAGCATTTT.

This chain joins TRBV5-1 and TRBJ2-2; 8 bases fit TRBD2. Germline V CDR1 and CDR2: SGHRS, YFSETQ. J was trimmed by 8 bases and V by 0 bases; bases with no gene match: 6. The CDR3 loop spans 15 amino acids. The CDR3 sequence is CASSLELAGRGELFF. The CDR3 DNA is TGCGCCAGCAGCTTGGAGTTAGCGGGACGTGGGGAGCTGTTTTTT.